Shown below are 24 T cell receptor beta chains from a single sample sequenced in a study of cytomegalovirus exposure and HLA in healthy donors. Here immunoSEQ multiplex PCR was the method, and the copy in TCRdb shows in-frame clones only, minus some. The sample records roughly 140,000 clones, 70% to 90% being singletons. Material: PBMCs. Every receptor here comes from a woman younger than 35 in good health and CMV-seropositive.

The rearrangement joins TRBV5-1 to TRBJ2-7, with 10 bases fitting TRBD2. The CDR3 loop spans 15 amino acids. With 2 bases clipped from V and 0 bases from J, the junction kept 2 bases outside the gene matches. The germline V gene encodes CDR1 SGHRS and CDR2 YFSETQ. CDR3 nucleotide sequence: TGCGCCAGCAGCTTACTAGCGGGGTACTCCTACGAGCAGTACTTC. Its translation: CASSLLAGYSYEQYF.

This sequence joins TRBV7-6 and TRBJ2-1, with D perhaps matching TRBD1 (6 bases). Trimming took off 2 bases at V and 7 bases at J, with 15 bases between the two ends. The CDR3 is 15 residues long. Per germline, CDR1 SGHVS and CDR2 FNYEAQ. This CDR3 is CASSLRDLDRNEQFF. The CDR3 DNA follows: TGTGCCAGCAGCTTACGGGATCTAGACAGGAATGAGCAGTTCTTC. Drawing the rest from reference TRBV7-6 and TRBJ2-1, the complete variable domain is GAGVSQSPRYKVTKRGQDVALRCDPISGHVSLYWYRQALGQGPEFLTYFNYEAQQDKSGLPNDRFSAERPEGSISTLTIQRTEQRDSAMYRCASSLRDLDRNEQFFGPGTRLTVL.

The rearrangement uses TRBV6-1 and TRBJ1-2; D may be TRBD1 (6 bases). V lost 1 base, J lost 8 bases, and 11 bases lay in between. The CDR3 covers 13 residues. Germline lookup yields CDR1 MNHNS and CDR2 SASEGT. As DNA, the CDR3 is TGTGCCAGCAGTGAAGACCAGGGGTACGGCTACACCTTC. Protein sequence: CASSEDQGYGYTF.

The V gene is TRBV7-8, the J gene TRBJ2-3; D is unclear. The CDR3 runs to 14 residues. Looked up from germline, CDR1 is SGHVS and CDR2 is FQNEAQ. Deletions cut 1 base from V and 2 bases from J, with 7 bases between. CDR3 residues: CASSLVRFTDTQYF. The CDR3 DNA is TGTGCCAGCAGCTTAGTTCGGTTCACAGATACGCAGTATTTT.

The V call is TRBV29-1, the J call TRBJ2-3; 7 nucleotides align to TRBD1. CDR3 length equals 15 residues. From germline, CDR1 is SQVTM and CDR2 ANQGSEA. J lost 5 bases, V lost 4 bases, and 12 bases had no gene match. Written as DNA, the CDR3 is TGCAGCGTTGGGTATTGGGGACAGACTAAAGATACGCAGTATTTT. Translating it yields CSVGYWGQTKDTQYF.

The CDR3 DNA is TGTGCCAGCATTCTCATGCTGGGAGGGGACTACGAGCAGTACTTC. Protein: CASILMLGGDYEQYF. The chain couples TRBV6-1 to TRBJ2-7; 7 bases agree with TRBD2. This CDR3 comprises 15 residues. V lost 7 bases, J lost 3 bases, and 12 bases stayed unmatched. Germline CDR1 is MNHNS and CDR2 is SASEGT.

The V and J genes are TRBV6-5 and TRBJ1-1, with D possibly TRBD1 on 6 matching bases. Germline CDR1 is MNHEY and CDR2 is SVGAGI. The V and J ends lost 2 bases and 1 base respectively, with 14 bases between them. There are 16 residues in the CDR3. The CDR3 region is CASSYGVGRGNTEAFF. CDR3 nucleotide sequence: TGTGCCAGCAGTTACGGTGTCGGCAGGGGGAACACTGAAGCTTTCTTT.

V and J are TRBV7-9 and TRBJ2-3, with 9 positions matching TRBD1. Germline values: CDR1 SEHNR, CDR2 FQNEAQ (reference sequence). CDR3 size: 15 residues. V trimming: 5 bases; J trimming: 4 bases; junction bases outside the gene matches: 7. The CDR3 region has the DNA TGTGCCAGCAGCCTAGACGGGACAGGGCCAGATACGCAGTATTTT. Protein product: CASSLDGTGPDTQYF. The full variable domain, rest sourced from reference TRBV7-9 and TRBJ2-3, is DTGVSQNPRHKITKRGQNVTFRCDPISEHNRLYWYRQTLGQGPEFLTYFQNEAQLEKSRLLSDRFSAERPKGSFSTLEIQRTEQGDSAMYLCASSLDGTGPDTQYFGPGTRLTVL.

The J gene is TRBJ2-7, the V gene TRBV5-4, with D perhaps matching TRBD1 (6 bases). Germline CDR1 reads SGHNT; CDR2 reads YYREEE (reference sequence). This CDR3 spans 15 amino acids. V was clipped by 0 bases and J by 2 bases, with 12 bases between them. The CDR3 bases are TGTGCCAGCAGCTTGGTGGGCAGGGGACCCTACGAGCAGTACTTC. Amino acid sequence: CASSLVGRGPYEQYF.

This chain links TRBV9 with TRBJ2-1, with TRBD2 matching 9 bases. The trim removed 3 bases at V and 1 base at J, leaving 8 bases unmatched. This CDR3 comprises 17 residues. CDR1 and CDR2 (germline): SGDLS, YYNGEE. The CDR3 nucleotides are TGTGCCAGCAGCGAAAGAGGGCTAGCGGGATCCTACAATGAGCAGTTCTTC. Its protein product is CASSERGLAGSYNEQFF. The full variable domain, in which reference TRBV9 and TRBJ2-1 provide the parts outside the CDR3, is DSGVTQTPKHLITATGQRVTLRCSPRSGDLSVYWYQQSLDQGLQFLIQYYNGEERAKGNILERFSAQQFPDLHSELNLSSLELGDSALYFCASSERGLAGSYNEQFFGPGTRLTVL.

The chain joins TRBV5-3 to TRBJ1-5; 8 nucleotides line up with TRBD1. TRBV5-3 is an ORF, and what it does is uncertain. CDR3 length: 16 amino acids. Unmatched junction bases numbered 11, after V lost 4 bases and J lost 5 bases. CDR3 DNA: TGTGCCAGAAGCGCGACATATACAGGGGGTCATCAGCCCCAGCATTTT. This gives the protein CARSATYTGGHQPQHF.

The J gene is TRBJ2-3, the V gene TRBV6-5; D unclear. Between the trimmed V and J ends, which lost 5 bases and 0 bases, there was a span of 9 bases. The CDR3 is 14 amino acids. Germline V gene sequence: CDR1 MNHEY, CDR2 SVGAGI. The CDR3 is CASSKQSSTDTQYF. For the CDR3, the DNA is TGTGCCAGCAGTAAACAATCTAGCACAGATACGCAGTATTTT.

CDR3 in DNA: TGCGCCAGCAGCCAAGGACGGGCGGGCTACAATGAGCAGTTCTTC. As protein: CASSQGRAGYNEQFF. The chain has TRBV4-3 and TRBJ2-1; weak D call: TRBD2 (5 bases). Trimming stripped 1 base from V and 3 bases from J, with 10 bases between. The germline V gene encodes CDR1 LGHNA and CDR2 YSLEER. This CDR3 spans 15 amino acids.

The chain couples TRBV30 to TRBJ2-7; 7 bases match TRBD2. The V gene's germline CDR1 is GTSNPN and CDR2 SVGIG (reference sequence). V lost 2 bases, J lost 5 bases, and 9 bases stayed unmatched. The CDR3 spans 14 residues. The chain's CDR3 is CAWSSGLSSHEQYF. The CDR3 DNA reads TGTGCCTGGAGTTCGGGACTATCGAGCCACGAGCAGTACTTC.

J is TRBJ2-1 and V is TRBV28; D ambiguous. Germline V lookup: CDR1 MDHEN, CDR2 SYDVKM. This CDR3 spans 11 amino acids. The V end was cut by 3 bases, the J end by 5 bases, with 2 bases between. The DNA of the CDR3 is TGTGCCAGCAGTTTCGACAATGAGCAGTTCTTC. It encodes CASSFDNEQFF.

The chain has TRBV15 and TRBJ1-5, with 10 bases aligning to TRBD1. The ends lost 0 bases at V and 6 bases at J; junction bases unmatched: 11. The CDR3 is made up of 18 amino acids. The germline V gene encodes CDR1 LNHNV and CDR2 YYDKDF (reference sequence). Here the CDR3 DNA reads TGTGCCACCAGCAGAGATTCCAATACCGGGACAGGGGTTCAGCCCCAGCATTTT. Translation: CATSRDSNTGTGVQPQHF.

The chain joins TRBV10-1 to TRBJ1-2; 9 nucleotides align to TRBD1. The V segment lost 5 bases and the J segment 7 bases; nucleotides outside the gene matches: 8. CDR3 length: 14 residues. Germline CDR1 WNHNN, CDR2 SYGVQD (reference sequence). The CDR3 reads CASSSWTGEVGYTF. The CDR3 nucleotides read TGCGCCAGCAGTTCCTGGACAGGGGAGGTTGGCTACACCTTC.

V usage is TRBV4-2 and J usage is TRBJ1-1, with D unresolved. The germline V gene has CDR1 LGHNA and CDR2 YNFKEQ. The CDR3 loop spans 14 amino acids. Trimming took off 0 bases at V and 7 bases at J, with 12 bases between the two ends. CDR3 DNA: TGTGCCAGCAGCCAAGATTGGAGGGAGGGTGAAGCTTTCTTT. Its protein product is CASSQDWREGEAFF.

The chain joins TRBV28 to TRBJ1-1; D is unresolved. Germline values: CDR1 MDHEN, CDR2 SYDVKM. There are 14 residues in the CDR3. Trimming removed 6 bases from V and 1 base from J, with 12 bases in between. CDR3 in amino acids: CASSLPAGNTEAFF. CDR3 in DNA: TGTGCCAGCAGCCTACCGGCGGGGAACACTGAAGCTTTCTTT.

The CDR3 loop is CSVTTGFNQPQHF. The DNA for the CDR3 is TGCAGCGTCACAACAGGGTTTAACCAGCCCCAGCATTTT. The chain has TRBV29-1 and TRBJ1-5, with D perhaps TRBD1 (6 bases). There are 13 residues in the CDR3. V lost 6 bases, J lost 7 bases, and 16 bases lay in between. The germline V gene encodes CDR1 SQVTM and CDR2 ANQGSEA.

The rearrangement uses TRBV5-1 and TRBJ1-1; D possibly corresponds to TRBD1 (6 bases). The length of the CDR3 is 15 residues. Trimming pared 3 bases from V and 0 bases from J, leaving 12 bases between. The germline gives CDR1 SGHRS, CDR2 YFSETQ. CDR3: CASSSRTAMNTEAFF. The CDR3 bases are TGCGCCAGCAGCTCGAGGACAGCAATGAACACTGAAGCTTTCTTT.

This clone has just a few counts. The chain carries TRBV11-1 and TRBJ1-1; D might be TRBD1 (5 bases). The germline V gene has CDR1 SGHAT and CDR2 FQDESV (reference sequence). The CDR3 contains 13 residues. The V end lost 5 bases, the J end lost 11 bases, and 18 bases lay between the germline ends. CDR3 sequence reads: CASSPQASVAAFF. The CDR3 DNA is TGTGCCAGCAGCCCACAGGCTTCAGTGGCGGCTTTCTTT. Full variable domain (remainder filled in from reference TRBV11-1 and TRBJ1-1): EAEVAQSPRYKITEKSQAVAFWCDPISGHATLYWYRQILGQGPELLVQFQDESVVDDSQLPKDRFSAERLKGVDSTLKIQPAELGDSAMYLCASSPQASVAAFFGQGTRLTVV.

The chain couples TRBV14 to TRBJ1-1, with no clear D. The ends were cut back, 5 bases at V and 1 base at J, with 8 bases in the middle. Germline V gene lookup returns CDR1 SGHDN and CDR2 FVKESK. The length of the CDR3 is 13 residues. The CDR3 DNA follows: TGTGCCAGCAGCAAACTAGGGAACACTGAAGCTTTCTTT. Protein sequence: CASSKLGNTEAFF.

This clone was observed a handful of times. This sequence joins TRBV9 and TRBJ2-2; D remains unclear. V lost 0 bases to trimming and J lost 4 bases, with 4 bases between them. CDR1 is SGDLS and CDR2 is YYNGEE in the germline V gene. This CDR3 spans 13 amino acids. In DNA, the CDR3 is TGTGCCAGCAGCGTAGACTCCACCGGGGAGCTGTTTTTT. It encodes CASSVDSTGELFF.